A single sample gave rise to the 12 T cell receptor beta chains below, sequenced in a study of cytomegalovirus exposure and HLA in healthy donors (dated by TCRdb to about 2017). Libraries were built with the immunoSEQ multiplex PCR assay. Imported from immuneACCESS, the table was reduced by TCRdb to in-frame sequences with V and J called. These copies leave out some clones; in studies compared against another copy, an unresolved V gene accounts for under half, and the cause of the remainder is not known. This sample comprises 200,000 or so clones, about nine tenths of them detected only once. Together, the top ten hold 1.5% to 2% of the sample. Material: PBMCs. Receptors were obtained from a woman under 30 in good health and CMV-seropositive.

The chain links TRBV19 to TRBJ2-3; 9 bases are shared with TRBD2. V shed 4 bases, J shed 1 base, and the junction held 3 bases outside the gene matches. This CDR3 spans 15 amino acids. Germline lookup yields CDR1 LNHDA and CDR2 SQIVND (reference sequence). CDR3 nucleotides: TGTGCCAGTAGTAAAGAGCGGGAGGGCACAGATACGCAGTATTTT. Its protein product is CASSKEREGTDTQYF.

This chain connects TRBV7-9 to TRBJ2-1, with 10 nucleotides matching TRBD2. After removal of 5 bases from V and 2 bases from J, the junction contained 6 bases not matched to a gene. The germline V gene encodes CDR1 SEHNR and CDR2 FQNEAQ (reference sequence). The CDR3 contains 16 residues. CDR3: CASSNQREGPYNEQFF. The CDR3 bases are TGTGCCAGCAGCAATCAGCGGGAGGGTCCCTACAATGAGCAGTTCTTC.

In DNA, the CDR3 is TGTGCCAGCAGCGTACTAGCGGGAGGGCAAGAGACCCAGTACTTC. This translates into CASSVLAGGQETQYF. The chain combines TRBV2 with TRBJ2-5, with 13 bases lining up with TRBD2. This CDR3 comprises 15 residues. Germline CDR1 and CDR2: SNHLY and FYNNEI. The J segment lost 2 bases and the V segment lost 6 bases, leaving 3 bases of the junction unmatched. The full variable domain, rest sourced from reference TRBV2 and TRBJ2-5, is EPEVTQTPSHQVTQMGQEVILRCVPISNHLYFYWYRQILGQKVEFLVSFYNNEISEKSEIFDDQFSVERPDGSNFTLKIRSTKLEDSAMYFCASSVLAGGQETQYFGPGTRLLVL.

The chain couples TRBV7-8 to TRBJ1-1; TRBD1 matches 9 bases. There are 14 residues in the CDR3. V lost 6 bases and J lost 5; bases outside the gene matches: 7. Looked up from germline, CDR1 is SGHVS and CDR2 is FQNEAQ. The CDR3: CASSWDREGTEAFF. The CDR3, as DNA: TGTGCCAGCAGTTGGGACAGGGAGGGTACTGAAGCTTTCTTT.

There are a few counts of this clone. The chain uses TRBV6-1 and TRBJ2-7, with D possibly matching TRBD1 (6 bases). The CDR3 extends over 15 amino acids. V was pared by 8 bases and J by 2 bases, with 19 bases between. Germline CDR1 and CDR2: MNHNS and SASEGT. The CDR3 loop is CASAQGGHLAYEQYF. CDR3 DNA sequence: TGTGCCAGCGCCCAAGGGGGTCATCTTGCCTACGAGCAGTACTTC.

This clone was found once. J is TRBJ1-5 and V is TRBV28; no definite D call. The CDR3 is made up of 17 amino acids. Germline assignment: CDR1 MDHEN and CDR2 SYDVKM. V lost 3 bases and J 2 bases, leaving 17 bases between the germline ends. As DNA, the CDR3 is TGTGCCAGCAGTTTCCCCACCGAAGTGGGAGGCAATCAGCCCCAGCATTTT. Encoded protein: CASSFPTEVGGNQPQHF. Using reference TRBV28 and TRBJ1-5 for the parts outside the CDR3, the full variable domain is DVKVTQSSRYLVKRTGEKVFLECVQDMDHENMFWYRQDPGLGLRLIYFSYDVKMKEKGDIPEGYSVSREKKERFSLILESASTNQTSMYLCASSFPTEVGGNQPQHFGDGTRLSIL.

The chain has TRBV4-2 and TRBJ1-2; TRBD1 might be the D (6 bases). With 3 bases removed from V and 3 bases from J, the gap between germline ends came to 14 bases. Germline V gene lookup returns CDR1 LGHNA and CDR2 YNFKEQ. CDR3 length: 15 amino acids. The CDR3 here is CASSQETGRDYGYTF. The CDR3 nucleotides read TGTGCCAGCAGCCAGGAAACAGGGAGGGACTATGGCTACACCTTC.

This clone was observed a single time. The rearrangement uses TRBV9 and TRBJ2-2; 13 bases map to TRBD2. Per germline, CDR1 SGDLS and CDR2 YYNGEE. CDR3 size: 18 residues. V dropped 3 bases and J dropped 2; count of bases not matched to a gene: 7. The CDR3 reads CASSERTSGSRNTGELFF. For the CDR3, the DNA is TGTGCCAGCAGCGAGCGGACTAGCGGGAGCCGTAACACCGGGGAGCTGTTTTTT.

This rearrangement joins TRBV11-3 to TRBJ2-3, with D possibly matching TRBD2 (6 bases). The CDR3 has 17 amino acids. Germline assignment: CDR1 SGHNT and CDR2 YENEEA. The ends were cut back, 6 bases at V and 2 bases at J, with 21 bases in the middle. In nucleotides, the CDR3 is TGTGCCAGCAGTTCGGGACTGGGAGTGGGGCTCACAGATACGCAGTATTTT. This encodes CASSSGLGVGLTDTQYF.

This clone occurred once. This chain joins TRBV19 and TRBJ2-7, with TRBD1 identical over 10 bases. The CDR3 is 15 amino acids. Germline lookup yields CDR1 LNHDA and CDR2 SQIVND (reference sequence). Trimming took 3 bases from V and 5 from J; bases not matched to a gene: 7. Here the CDR3 reads CASSILTGTGDEQYF. The CDR3 nucleotides read TGTGCCAGTAGTATCCTCACCGGGACAGGGGACGAGCAGTACTTC.

The count of this clone is one. This chain joins TRBV2 and TRBJ1-4, with 7 positions matching TRBD1. Trimming took 6 bases from V and 2 from J; bases not matched to a gene: 9. Germline CDR1 SNHLY, CDR2 FYNNEI. The CDR3 totals 16 residues. The CDR3 DNA reads as TGTGCCAGCAGCCGGGCAGGGGGGACGACTAATGAAAAACTGTTTTTT. Translation gives CASSRAGGTTNEKLFF.

This chain links TRBV5-4 with TRBJ2-7, with 14 bases aligning to TRBD2. Losses at the gene ends were 4 bases for V and 2 bases for J; bases not matched to a gene: 2. This CDR3 has 15 amino acids. Germline CDR1 and CDR2: SGHNT and YYREEE (reference sequence). CDR3 protein: CASSRGLAGAYEQYF. The CDR3, as DNA: TGTGCCAGCAGCCGGGGACTAGCGGGGGCCTACGAGCAGTACTTC.